This entry lists 10 T cell receptor beta chains sequenced from one sample in a study of cytomegalovirus exposure and HLA in healthy donors. The PCR employed 60 Vbeta primers together with 13 Jbeta primers. Sequencing was performed with immunoSEQ multiplex PCR; in TCRdb, only in-frame clones are kept and a portion is missing. The profile covers around 130,000 clones, with 65% to 90% appearing a single time and 0.95% to 1.5% taken by the ten largest. The sequenced sample was PBMCs. The receptors come from a girl aged 2 to 10 in good health and CMV-seronegative.

This chain connects TRBV28 to TRBJ1-3, with 10 bases fitting TRBD1. V was clipped by 3 bases and J by 4 bases; unmatched bases: 6. The CDR3 spans 16 residues. The germline gives CDR1 MDHEN, CDR2 SYDVKM. The CDR3 sequence: CASSLAGTGVGNTIYF. The CDR3 coding sequence is TGTGCCAGCAGTTTGGCCGGGACAGGGGTCGGAAACACCATATATTTT.

The rearrangement links TRBV27 to TRBJ1-5, with D tentatively TRBD1 (5 bases). In germline, CDR1 is MNHEY, CDR2 SMNVEV (reference sequence). This CDR3 is 16 amino acids long. V lost 2 bases to trimming and J lost 0 bases, with 11 bases between them. The CDR3 nucleotides are TGTGCCAGCAGTTTAATGACAGCCATTAGCAATCAGCCCCAGCATTTT. It codes for CASSLMTAISNQPQHF.

The chain combines TRBV27 with TRBJ2-7, with D perhaps TRBD2 (5 bases). The germline V gene encodes CDR1 MNHEY and CDR2 SMNVEV (reference sequence). The CDR3 runs 13 residues. The V and J ends lost 5 bases and 3 bases respectively, with 11 bases between them. CDR3 bases: TGTGCCAGCAGTCGAGTTCGGGACTACGAGCAGTACTTC. It codes for CASSRVRDYEQYF.

The chain recombines TRBV11-1 with TRBJ2-5; possibly TRBD2 for D (6 bases). The CDR3 contains 15 residues. V lost 5 bases to trimming and J lost 0 bases, with 13 bases between them. CDR1 and CDR2 (germline): SGHAT, FQDESV (reference sequence). Here the CDR3 reads CASSRAGRNQETQYF. CDR3 nucleotides: TGTGCCAGCAGCCGGGCCGGGAGAAACCAAGAGACCCAGTACTTC. Filled out from reference TRBV11-1 and TRBJ2-5, the complete variable domain reads EAEVAQSPRYKITEKSQAVAFWCDPISGHATLYWYRQILGQGPELLVQFQDESVVDDSQLPKDRFSAERLKGVDSTLKIQPAELGDSAMYLCASSRAGRNQETQYFGPGTRLLVL.

This clone has just a few counts. The CDR3 sequence: CASKYSVGNPISAQHF. CDR3 in DNA: TGTGCCAGCAAGTATTCTGTGGGCAATCCAATCTCGGCCCAGCATTTT. The chain employs TRBV2 and TRBJ1-5; D remains unclear. The CDR3 runs to 16 residues. The V and J ends lost 7 bases and 11 bases respectively, with 27 bases between them. In germline, CDR1 is SNHLY, CDR2 FYNNEI.

This chain links TRBV4-1 with TRBJ2-7, with 8 positions matching TRBD1. CDR1 is MGHRA, CDR2 YSYEKL, per germline. This CDR3 is built from 15 residues. Trimming removed 3 bases from V and 4 bases from J; junction bases left unmatched: 8. The CDR3 loop reads CASSHSAQGVYEQYF. CDR3 DNA sequence: TGCGCCAGCAGCCATTCGGCACAGGGGGTATACGAGCAGTACTTC.

The chain uses TRBV4-2 and TRBJ2-3, with D perhaps matching TRBD2 (6 bases). The CDR3 contains 14 residues. Germline values: CDR1 LGHNA, CDR2 YNFKEQ. V dropped 4 bases and J dropped 13 bases, with 21 bases sitting between them. The CDR3 loop reads CASSRNVRDPREYF. The DNA of the CDR3 is TGTGCCAGCAGCCGCAACGTGCGGGACCCCCGCGAGTATTTT.

This chain uses TRBV13 with TRBJ2-7; 9 bases line up with TRBD2. With V trimmed by 0 bases and J by 3 bases, 6 bases remained unmatched. CDR1 and CDR2 (germline): PRHDT, FYEKMQ (reference sequence). The CDR3 length is 16 residues. For the CDR3, the DNA is TGTGCCAGCAGCTTAGGAGGTAGCGGGAGTCGCTACGAGCAGTACTTC. Protein product: CASSLGGSGSRYEQYF.

The CDR3 loop reads CASSLGQGAEKLFF. The CDR3 nucleotides are TGTGCCAGCAGTTTGGGACAGGGAGCTGAAAAACTGTTTTTT. The J gene is TRBJ1-4, the V gene TRBV2; TRBD1 agrees at 9 bases. V gave up 5 bases and J gave up 7 bases; unmatched junction bases: 5. The CDR3 spans 14 residues. Germline loops: CDR1 SNHLY, CDR2 FYNNEI.

V gene TRBV6-1 combines with J gene TRBJ1-6, with 10 bases fitting TRBD1. The CDR3 is 16 residues long. Germline V gives CDR1 MNHNS, CDR2 SASEGT. V lost 2 bases, J lost 7 bases, and 5 bases stayed unmatched. The CDR3 DNA sequence: TGTGCCAGCAGTGAACTTGCGGGACAGGGGAATTCACCCCTCCACTTT. It specifies CASSELAGQGNSPLHF.